This is a list of T cell receptor beta chains from one sample in a study of blood T cell repertoires in COVID-19. Libraries were prepared by immunoSEQ multiplex PCR; TCRdb keeps only in-frame clonotypes and omits some of them. The sample includes 150,000 to 190,000 clones, 80% to 90% of them seen just once. The specimen was peripheral blood. Receptors were obtained from a woman between 70 and 85 years old with acute or convalescent COVID-19. Both conserved end residues are part of each CDR3. Fields, in order: CDR3 protein, V gene, J gene.

CDR3: CASSGPRTGYTF
V: TRBV25-1
J: TRBJ1-2

CDR3: CASSLSGGSNQPQHF
V: TRBV18
J: TRBJ1-5

CDR3: CASSGGLRTGELFF
V: TRBV2
J: TRBJ2-2

CDR3: CASTGHRPNQPQHF
V: TRBV6-5
J: TRBJ1-5

CDR3: CASSVEQGVGYTF
V: TRBV9
J: TRBJ1-2

CDR3: CASSPGDRDNYGYTF
V: TRBV3-1/TRBV3-2
J: TRBJ1-2

CDR3: CASRDGLAGGPETQYF
V: TRBV5-1
J: TRBJ2-5

CDR3: CASSQALGTFNTEAFF
V: TRBV3-1/TRBV3-2
J: TRBJ1-1

CDR3: CASSSQMNTEAFF
V: TRBV11-2
J: TRBJ1-1

CDR3: CASSFGTGSYEQYF
V: TRBV7-2
J: TRBJ2-7

CDR3: CATSRLYGTVNTEAFF
V: TRBV15
J: TRBJ1-1

CDR3: CASSLGSGYEQYF
V: TRBV12-3/TRBV12-4
J: TRBJ2-7

CDR3: CASSPVTGTGDLLRDGYTF
V: TRBV4-1
J: TRBJ1-2

CDR3: CASNTDSGGAGKTQYF
V: TRBV5-4
J: TRBJ2-5

CDR3: CATSDLSFGGSTEAFF
V: TRBV24-1
J: TRBJ1-1

CDR3: CASSQGMTYSGANVLTF
V: TRBV19
J: TRBJ2-6

CDR3: CASSLQGNGNTIYF
V: TRBV5-1
J: TRBJ1-3

CDR3: CASILSQGDRTTIYF
V: TRBV28
J: TRBJ1-3

CDR3: CSALHRTVRETQYF
V: TRBV29-1
J: TRBJ2-5

CDR3: CASSTRLAGGNEQFF
V: TRBV19
J: TRBJ2-1

CDR3: CASSRGVLAGTVDTQYF
V: TRBV5-1
J: TRBJ2-3

CDR3: CASSPRTGLVTDTQYF
V: TRBV27
J: TRBJ2-3

CDR3: CASSLNPGQNNEQFF
V: TRBV7-3
J: TRBJ2-1

CDR3: CAIRDQQGERHGYTF
V: TRBV10-3
J: TRBJ1-2

CDR3: CASSFWTGTNTEAFF
V: TRBV5-6
J: TRBJ1-1

CDR3: CASSVGGVAKNIQYF
V: TRBV14
J: TRBJ2-4

CDR3: CATSIRTGMNTEAFF
V: TRBV15
J: TRBJ1-1

CDR3: CASSQGLMDEQFF
V: TRBV18
J: TRBJ2-1

CDR3: CASRGTGGRANEKLFF
V: TRBV6-6
J: TRBJ1-4

CDR3: CASSSEGRGNQPQHF
V: TRBV19
J: TRBJ1-5

CDR3: CASSLETGWVQPQHF
V: TRBV28
J: TRBJ1-5

CDR3: CASSPQNSGNTIYF
V: TRBV7-2
J: TRBJ1-3

CDR3: CASSLSSRDGYTF
V: TRBV28
J: TRBJ1-2

CDR3: CASTRTGDTQYF
V: TRBV25-1
J: TRBJ2-3

CDR3: CASSRTGNEQFF
V: TRBV18
J: TRBJ2-1

CDR3: CASSLSSNTKNIQYF
V: TRBV27
J: TRBJ2-4

CDR3: CASSVVQGRGTDTQYF
V: TRBV9
J: TRBJ2-3

CDR3: CASSLVTGGVTEAFF
V: TRBV5-1
J: TRBJ1-1

CDR3: CASSPKKGLAGANTGELFF
V: TRBV18
J: TRBJ2-2

CDR3: CATSDPTGGFGYTF
V: TRBV24-1
J: TRBJ1-2

CDR3: CASSESGFQPQHF
V: TRBV21-1
J: TRBJ1-5

CDR3: CASSLKFPSGANVLTF
V: TRBV11-2
J: TRBJ2-6

CDR3: CASSIQGGWETQYF
V: TRBV5-4
J: TRBJ2-5

CDR3: CASSSRGRVGNTEAFF
V: TRBV19
J: TRBJ1-1

CDR3: CASSQGLGLEAFF
V: TRBV3-1/TRBV3-2
J: TRBJ1-1

CDR3: CASSQVGGQGASGGYTF
V: TRBV4-3
J: TRBJ1-2

CDR3: CSVEDARGRTQYF
V: TRBV29-1
J: TRBJ2-5

CDR3: CARSRTGMGNQPQHF
V: TRBV5-3
J: TRBJ1-5

CDR3: CASSQGLQADTQYF
V: TRBV4-2
J: TRBJ2-3

CDR3: CASSSPGSGENNEQFF
V: TRBV11-2
J: TRBJ2-1

CDR3: CASSPVGAGYSPLHF
V: TRBV5-1
J: TRBJ1-6

CDR3: CSGQGVYGYTF
V: TRBV29-1
J: TRBJ1-2

CDR3: CASSRGQHNSPLHF
V: TRBV3-1/TRBV3-2
J: TRBJ1-6

CDR3: CASSLASNGETQYF
V: TRBV5-1
J: TRBJ2-5

CDR3: CASSEAVGLAGERNEQFF
V: TRBV6-1
J: TRBJ2-1

CDR3: CASSRPGLGTDTQYF
V: TRBV5-6
J: TRBJ2-3

CDR3: CASSPRYGTDYGYTF
V: TRBV7-8
J: TRBJ1-2